This passage covers 26 T cell receptor beta chains from one sample sequenced in a study of T and B cells in COVID-19 patients. Multiplex PCR with BIOMED2 TRB-A/B primer pools amplified TRB rearrangements. TCRdb passed the multiplex PCR reads through MiXCR, listing each CDR3 protein once. The data hold 10,000 to 15,000 distinct CDR3 sequences, with almost 30% observed a single time. Blood genomic DNA input for TRB amplification was roughly 250-550 ng. The sequenced sample consisted of blood. The receptors were sampled from a human donor who had recovered from COVID-19.

With regard to this clonotype: At one end, the junction sequence differs from germline, possibly due to a read error. The chain combines TRBV30 with TRBJ2-6, with 9 bases fitting TRBD1. CDR1 GTSNPN and CDR2 SVGIG come from the germline V gene (reference sequence). This CDR3 has 19 residues. The CDR3 nucleotides read TGTGCCCGGAGTGGGAGGGACAGGGCCTACTTCTCTGGGGCCAACGTCCTGACTTTC. Residues: CARSGRDRAYFSGANVLTF.

The chain combines TRBV5-6 with TRBJ2-3; 8 bases fit TRBD2. The CDR3 spans 17 residues. V lost 2 bases to trimming and J lost 2 bases; unmatched junction nucleotides: 10. Germline CDR1 reads SGHDT; CDR2 reads YYEEEE. The CDR3 loop reads CASSLIREGRPTDTQYF. The CDR3 bases are TGTGCCAGCAGCTTAATCCGGGAGGGCCGACCCACAGATACGCAGTATTTT. Complete variable domain (other parts from reference TRBV5-6 and TRBJ2-3): DAGVTQSPTHLIKTRGQQVTLRCSPKSGHDTVSWYQQALGQGPQFIFQYYEEEERQRGNFPDRFSGHQFPNYSSELNVNALLLGDSALYLCASSLIREGRPTDTQYFGPGTRLTVL.

This rearrangement joins TRBV29-1 to TRBJ1-2; 7 bases map to TRBD1. From germline, CDR1 is SQVTM and CDR2 ANQGSEA. J was trimmed by 7 bases and V by 5 bases; bases with no gene match: 7. The CDR3 runs to 12 residues. DNA for the CDR3: TGCAGCGTTATGACAGGGCACTCTGGCTACACCTTC. Translated, it gives CSVMTGHSGYTF.

This chain connects TRBV12-3 or TRBV12-4 to TRBJ1-6; 8 bases fit TRBD1. The CDR3 sequence is 16 residues long. V shed 2 bases and J 6 bases; nucleotides not matched to a gene: 6. The CDR3 region is CASSLTGTGRNSPLHF. The DNA for the CDR3 is TGTGCCAGCAGTTTAACCGGGACAGGTCGTAATTCACCCCTCCACTTT.

This clonotype occurred a few times. The rearrangement links TRBV6-1 to TRBJ2-7, with 7 bases fitting TRBD1. Germline V gene data show CDR1 as MNHNS and CDR2 as SASEGT. The junction had 9 bases not matched to a gene; V was cut back by 4 bases and J by 0 bases. There are 16 residues in the CDR3. CDR3: CASSVRGDRASYEQYV. CDR3 nucleotides: TGTGCCAGCAGTGTGAGGGGTGACAGGGCCTCCTACGAGCAGTACGTC.

The V and J genes are TRBV5-6 and TRBJ1-1; TRBD1 aligns across 7 bases. V lost 4 bases and J lost 2; bases outside the gene matches: 2. CDR1 and CDR2 from the germline V gene are SGHDT and YYEEEE. The CDR3 contains 13 residues. This chain's CDR3 is CASSRQGNTEAFF. The CDR3 region has the DNA TGTGCCAGCAGCCGACAGGGAAACACTGAAGCTTTCTTT.

For this clonotype: Just one base apart from a much larger clone, this may be a read error. This rearrangement joins TRBV27 to TRBJ2-7; 10 bases are a match to TRBD2. This CDR3 region has 15 residues. With V trimmed by 0 bases and J by 2 bases, 1 base remained unmatched. Germline-derived CDR1 and CDR2 are MNHEY and SMNVEV (reference sequence). The CDR3 reads CASSLSGTSAYEQYF. The DNA of the CDR3 is TGTGCCAGCAGTTTATCTGGGACTAGCGCCTACGAGCAGTACTTC.

This rearrangement joins TRBV28 to TRBJ1-1, with D unclear. Trimming removed 1 base from V and 1 base from J, with 4 bases in between. Germline loops: CDR1 MDHEN, CDR2 SYDVKM. This CDR3 has 13 amino acids. DNA for the CDR3: TGTGCCAGCAGTTTATCAGGGAACACTGAAGCTTTCTTT. Translation: CASSLSGNTEAFF.

The V gene is TRBV20-1, the J gene TRBJ2-7; no reliable D call. Germline V lookup: CDR1 DFQATT, CDR2 SNEGSKA (reference sequence). V was trimmed by 4 bases and J by 1 base, leaving 14 bases between them. This CDR3 is built from 14 residues. The chain's CDR3 is CSATPPHLSYEQYF. DNA for the CDR3: TGCAGTGCTACCCCCCCCCACTTATCCTACGAGCAGTACTTC.

In this sample, this clonotype turned up once. Since a much larger clone is just one base distant, this may be a read error. The chain carries TRBV6-6 and TRBJ2-7; D is unclear. Trimming removed 2 bases at V and 2 bases at J, with 13 bases between. From germline, CDR1 is MNHNY and CDR2 SVGAGI (reference sequence). The CDR3 is 15 amino acids. The CDR3 protein is CASSYGSGLPYEQYV. CDR3 nucleotide sequence: TGTGCCAGCAGTTACGGATCGGGCCTCCCCTACGAGCAGTACGTC.

By sample share, this clonotype is medium-sized (0.01 to 0.1%). The chain has TRBV29-1 and TRBJ2-7; D possibly corresponds to TRBD2 (5 bases). V was shortened by 4 bases and J by 2 bases, with 9 bases between the two germline ends. CDR3 length: 12 residues. Germline CDR1 is SQVTM and CDR2 is ANQGSEA. The CDR3 is CSVGESAYEQYF. In DNA, the CDR3 is TGCAGCGTTGGGGAGTCAGCCTACGAGCAGTACTTC.

This clonotype is deemed medium-sized (0.01 to 0.1%). V usage is TRBV29-1 and J usage is TRBJ2-1, with 7 nucleotides matching TRBD1. The CDR3 runs 12 residues. In germline, CDR1 is SQVTM, CDR2 ANQGSEA. V dropped 3 bases and J dropped 12; count of bases not matched to a gene: 8. The CDR3 is CSVELNRGGQFF. CDR3 sequence (DNA): TGCAGCGTTGAGCTAAACAGGGGTGGGCAGTTCTTC.

By share of the sample, this clonotype is medium-sized. The chain uses TRBV27 and TRBJ2-1; D remains ambiguous. The CDR3 extends over 13 amino acids. Germline V gene lookup returns CDR1 MNHEY and CDR2 SMNVEV (reference sequence). V gave up 4 bases and J gave up 6 bases, with 10 bases separating them. The CDR3 sequence: CASSSLIANEQFF. The CDR3 DNA is TGTGCCAGCAGTTCACTCATAGCCAATGAGCAGTTCTTC.

This clonotype was observed many times. This rearrangement joins TRBV19 to TRBJ1-2; D not resolved. This CDR3 region has 13 residues. Germline CDR1 is LNHDA and CDR2 is SQIVND (reference sequence). Trimming removed 7 bases at V and 6 bases at J, with 15 bases between. In DNA, the CDR3 is TGTGCCAGTAATAAAGGGTGGGTTCATGGCTACACCTTC. Amino acids: CASNKGWVHGYTF.

By share, this clonotype counts as medium-sized. The chain carries TRBV11-1 and TRBJ2-2; maybe TRBD2 (5 bases). The V gene's germline CDR1 is SGHAT and CDR2 FQDESV (reference sequence). The length of the CDR3 is 14 residues. V was pared by 1 base and J by 6 bases, with 9 bases between. In DNA form, the CDR3 reads TGTGCCAGCAGCTTAGGGAGGAGGTCCGGGGAGCTGTTTTTT. It codes for CASSLGRRSGELFF.

In its sample, this clonotype was seen many times. The gene calls are TRBV18 and TRBJ2-5, with 10 bases identical to TRBD2. The CDR3 contains 14 residues. Germline CDR1 is KGHSH and CDR2 is LQKENI. V lost 6 bases to trimming and J lost 5 bases; unmatched junction nucleotides: 6. CDR3 amino acids: CASSLGTSAETQYF. CDR3 bases: TGTGCCAGCTCCCTCGGGACTAGCGCCGAGACCCAGTACTTC.

The genes are TRBV20-1 and TRBJ2-1, with TRBD2 identical over 9 bases. J lost 3 bases, V lost 5 bases, and 11 bases had no gene match. The CDR3 consists of 16 residues. Germline CDR1 reads DFQATT; CDR2 reads SNEGSKA (reference sequence). DNA for the CDR3: TGCAGTGCTGAGGAGGGACTAGCAGAGAACTACAATGAGCAGTTCTTC. Protein: CSAEEGLAENYNEQFF.

This clonotype was detected many times. This CDR3 reads CATSIAAALGRETQYF. CDR3 DNA sequence: TGTGCCACCAGCATCGCCGCTGCGCTGGGAAGAGAGACCCAGTACTTC. The J gene is TRBJ2-5, the V gene TRBV15; unclear D gene. The V gene's germline CDR1 is LNHNV and CDR2 YYDKDF (reference sequence). The ends were cut back, 4 bases at V and 4 bases at J, with 19 bases in the middle. This CDR3 spans 16 amino acids.

Many counts were recorded for this clonotype. The CDR3 region is CASSPVVGSGEQFF. CDR3 bases: TGTGCCAGCTCACCAGTTGTGGGCTCGGGTGAGCAGTTCTTC. V gene TRBV18 combines with J gene TRBJ2-1; D uncertain. Trimming took 2 bases from V and 9 from J, leaving 14 bases between them. The length of the CDR3 is 14 residues. CDR1 and CDR2 (germline): KGHSH, LQKENI.

This sequence joins TRBV4-1 and TRBJ2-1; no clear D. V was pared by 0 bases and J by 13 bases, with 10 bases between. CDR1 MGHRA and CDR2 YSYEKL come from the germline V gene. CDR3 length: 12 residues. The CDR3 nucleotides read TGCGCCAGCAGCCAAGATAGGTTAGGACAGTTCTTC. As protein: CASSQDRLGQFF.

This clonotype occurred a few times. The chain uses TRBV6-2 or TRBV6-3 and TRBJ1-1; no clear D gene. The CDR3 sequence is 12 residues long. With 6 bases removed from V and 6 bases from J, the gap between germline ends came to 11 bases. Germline CDR1 is MNHEY and CDR2 is SVGEGT. The CDR3 reads CASSPNLSEAFF. CDR3 DNA: TGTGCCAGCAGCCCGAACCTGTCTGAAGCTTTCTTT.

This clonotype has at least ten counts. This rearrangement joins TRBV12-3 or TRBV12-4 to TRBJ1-6; 7 bases map to TRBD1. The CDR3 sequence is 16 residues long. Trimming took 8 bases from V and 10 from J; bases not matched to a gene: 17. CDR3 sequence: CASRSSRGRGLSPLHF. Here the CDR3 DNA reads TGTGCCAGCCGCTCCTCTAGGGGCAGGGGGTTATCACCCCTCCACTTT.

By sample share, this clonotype is medium-sized. The chain employs TRBV19 and TRBJ1-4; possibly TRBD1 for D (6 bases). Germline values: CDR1 LNHDA, CDR2 SQIVND (reference sequence). V lost 4 bases, J lost 7 bases, and 13 bases lay in between. The CDR3 sequence is 14 residues long. The CDR3 sequence is CASSSRGGGEKLFF. CDR3 in DNA: TGTGCCAGTAGTAGCCGTGGGGGCGGTGAAAAACTGTTTTTT.

This clonotype appeared many times. The V call is TRBV6-4, the J call TRBJ2-7; 8 nucleotides agree with TRBD2. Germline CDR1 reads MRHNA; CDR2 reads SNTAGT. Unmatched junction bases numbered 24, after V lost 6 bases and J lost 8 bases. CDR3 length: 18 amino acids. The CDR3 is CASSSPYFPLAAYRKQYV. The CDR3 nucleotides read TGTGCCAGCAGCTCTCCTTACTTTCCACTAGCGGCTTACCGAAAGCAGTACGTC.

The chain combines TRBV12-5 with TRBJ2-1; D might be TRBD1 (5 bases). V shed 9 bases and J shed 4 bases, with 16 bases lying between them. The CDR3 contains 14 residues. Germline loops: CDR1 LGHNT, CDR2 FRNRAP. The CDR3 loop is CASSQGERYNEQFF. CDR3 nucleotide sequence: TGTGCTAGCTCCCAAGGGGAAAGATACAATGAGCAGTTCTTC.

V is TRBV6-2 or TRBV6-3 and J is TRBJ2-7; D not certain. Germline V CDR1 and CDR2: MNHEY, SVGEGT. V lost 8 bases and J lost 2, with 7 bases in between. The CDR3 contains 11 residues. DNA for the CDR3: TGTGCCAGCCAGTCGACCTACGAGCAGTACTTC. Residues: CASQSTYEQYF.